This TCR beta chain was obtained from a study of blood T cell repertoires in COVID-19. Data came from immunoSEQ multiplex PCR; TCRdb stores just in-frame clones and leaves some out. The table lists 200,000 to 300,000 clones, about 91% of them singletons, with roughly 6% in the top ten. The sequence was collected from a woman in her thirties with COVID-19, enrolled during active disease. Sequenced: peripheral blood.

The CDR3 DNA follows: TGTGCCAGCAGCTCCGGGACAGGCCATAGGGATGAAAAACTGTTTTTT. Translated: CASSSGTGHRDEKLFF. V and J are TRBV11-2 and TRBJ1-4, with 8 bases fitting TRBD1. Germline-derived CDR1 and CDR2 are SGHAT and FQNNGV. After removal of 4 bases from V and 6 bases from J, the junction contained 10 bases not matched to a gene. The CDR3 totals 16 residues.